Included here is one TCR beta chain sequence, with context. The antigen is unknown. J gave up 3 bases and V 0 bases, and 4 bases lay outside the gene matches. CDR1 WNHNN and CDR2 SYGVQD come from the germline V gene (reference sequence). The CDR3 has 15 residues. The data derive from a study of cytomegalovirus exposure and HLA in healthy donors. The study, taken as a whole, reports: Highly shared sequence variants in one cluster were likely a sequencing artifact. Trimming of TCR beta V- and J-genes showed a link, identified in a later analysis, to a missense DCLRE1C variant. In an earlier analysis, most TCR beta V segments were productive about 87% or about 30% of the time.

Amplification used 60 Vbeta primers and 13 Jbeta primers. Measured with immunoSEQ multiplex PCR; TCRdb has only the in-frame clones, and not every one. Of 200,000 or so clones listed, around four fifths are singletons. The TCR originated in a woman in her thirties or forties in good health and CMV-seronegative. Sequencing was performed on PBMCs. The genes are TRBV10-1 and TRBJ2-7; 8 positions agree with TRBD2. CDR3 bases: TGCGCCAGCAGTGAGTCGAGGCTAGCGGGCTACGAGCAGTACTTC. This codes for CASSESRLAGYEQYF.